The source of this T cell receptor (beta chain) is a study of blood T cell repertoires in COVID-19. Study as a whole: COVID-19 samples collected from the United States, Italy and Spain covered acute and convalescent phases. PBMCs, B-cell-depleted T cells, or T cells were the source of the cDNA or gDNA that made up the material.

Original handling: Amplification of reference gene primers provided the estimated nucleated cell counts. Using immunoSEQ multiplex PCR, the repertoire was profiled, and TCRdb retains in-frame clones only, with some absent. The V and J calls and the clone size are those of that table, but D and trimming were determined from the DNA. The sample lists about 120,000 clones, around four fifths occurring once. This receptor was taken from a human donor in a cohort sampled during active COVID-19. Material for sequencing was peripheral blood.

This chain's CDR3 is CASSDRFRVPLREQYF. The CDR3 bases are TGTGCCAGCAGTGACCGATTTCGGGTTCCACTACGAGAGCAGTACTTC. The V gene is TRBV6-1, the J gene TRBJ2-7; D gene unclear. V gave up 3 bases and J gave up 7 bases, with 22 bases separating them. In germline, CDR1 is MNHNS, CDR2 SASEGT. The length of the CDR3 is 16 residues.